One and the same sample provided the 21 T cell receptor beta chains below, sequenced in a study of human T cells and chemical hapten exposure. MiXCR, run by TCRdb on the RACE reads, gives a single entry per CDR3 protein. The repertoire has fewer than 400,000 distinct CDR3 sequences, 6% to 8.5% of them found once; the top ten carry 8.4%. The time point is: patch test 1, 2 weeks after DPC sensitization. Sample treatment: therapeutic diphenylcyclopropenone sensitization with weekly scalp DPC. This specimen was whole blood, taken in connection with sensitization to the hapten diphenylcyclopropenone (DPC). The receptors shown here come from a woman between 18 and 30 years old with alopecia areata. Some clones in this sample may be carry-over from other donors' samples.

CDR3 region: CASSPKSYEQYF. CDR3 nucleotide sequence: TGTGCCAGCAGCCCGAAAAGCTACGAGCAGTACTTC. The chain combines TRBV12-3 or TRBV12-4 with TRBJ2-7; D ambiguous. The CDR3 loop spans 12 amino acids. V was pared by 6 bases and J by 3 bases, with 9 bases between.

This clonotype came up many times. This chain joins TRBV6-2 or TRBV6-3 and TRBJ1-2, with 8 bases lining up with TRBD1. CDR1 is MNHEY and CDR2 is SVGEGT in the germline V gene. J gave up 8 bases and V 0 bases, and 5 bases lay outside the gene matches. The CDR3 length is 14 residues. The CDR3, as DNA: TGTGCCAGCAGTTACTCTGGACAGGGAGACGGCTACACCTTC. It translates to CASSYSGQGDGYTF.

CDR3 nucleotides: TGTGCCAGCAGCTTAGGGGGCACAGGGGGCACTGAAGCTTTCTTT. Translation: CASSLGGTGGTEAFF. The V and J genes are TRBV7-9 and TRBJ1-1; 8 bases line up with TRBD1. The V and J ends lost 1 base and 4 bases, in that order; junction bases with no gene match: 5. Per the germline V gene, CDR1 is SEHNR and CDR2 is FQNEAQ (reference sequence). This CDR3 is 15 amino acids long.

As for this clonotype: This may be a read error: a much more frequent sequence differs by one nucleotide. The conserved phenylalanine or tryptophan is not found at the CDR3 terminus, so this likely reflects a read error. The chain recombines TRBV6-2 or TRBV6-3 with TRBJ2-3, with 7 bases identical to TRBD1. CDR3 length: 13 residues. The ends lost 4 bases at V and 5 bases at J; junction bases unmatched: 3. The V gene's germline CDR1 is MNHEY and CDR2 SVGEGT. CDR3 bases: TGTGCCAGCAGTTGGGCAGGGGGAGATACGCAGTATTAT. This encodes CASSWAGGDTQYY.

The V gene is TRBV7-2, the J gene TRBJ2-5; 8 bases line up with TRBD2. With V trimmed by 5 bases and J by 5 bases, 7 bases remained unmatched. Germline CDR1 and CDR2: SGHTA and FQGNSA. The CDR3 covers 14 residues. This chain's CDR3 is CASSVRGGAETQYF. The DNA of the CDR3 is TGTGCCAGCAGCGTACGGGGGGGCGCGGAGACCCAGTACTTC.

The rearrangement uses TRBV3-1 and TRBJ2-1; 8 bases agree with TRBD1. Trimming took 1 base from V and 12 from J; bases not matched to a gene: 5. This CDR3 has 13 residues. Germline loops: CDR1 LGHDT, CDR2 YNNKEL (reference sequence). The CDR3 DNA follows: TGTGCCAGCAGCCAAGGAGACAGGGGAAGGCAGTTCTTC. Translated: CASSQGDRGRQFF.

For this clonotype: A much larger clone differs by one base, so this may be a read error. This sequence joins TRBV3-1 and TRBJ2-2; D is possibly TRBD1 or TRBD2 (5 bases each). CDR1 LGHDT and CDR2 YNNKEL come from the germline V gene (reference sequence). The CDR3 covers 16 residues. The CDR3 coding sequence is TGTGCCAGCTGCCAAGTGGCAGGGAGTCTCACCGGGGAGCTGTTTTTT. It yields the protein CASCQVAGSLTGELFF.

Only a few counts were recorded for this clonotype. The V gene is TRBV7-2, the J gene TRBJ2-1; 9 bases map to TRBD2. This CDR3 region has 18 residues. Looked up from germline, CDR1 is SGHTA and CDR2 is FQGNSA. The junction had 10 bases not matched to a gene; V was cut back by 2 bases and J by 2 bases. The CDR3 reads CASSLTLRAGGAYNEQFF. The CDR3 DNA sequence: TGTGCCAGCAGCTTAACCCTGCGAGCGGGGGGAGCCTACAATGAGCAGTTCTTC.

This clonotype was counted only a few times. This rearrangement joins TRBV6-1 to TRBJ2-4; 7 bases are shared with TRBD2. Unmatched junction bases numbered 11, after V lost 7 bases and J lost 2 bases. The length of the CDR3 is 16 residues. CDR1 is MNHNS, CDR2 SASEGT, per germline. CDR3 DNA: TGTGCCAGCATTTTTTCCTGGGGGGGGTCCAAAAACATTCAGTACTTC. Amino acids: CASIFSWGGSKNIQYF.

This clonotype turned up a few times. The chain couples TRBV7-2 to TRBJ1-3; D may be TRBD1 (6 bases). V was pared by 5 bases and J by 8 bases, with 19 bases between. In germline, CDR1 is SGHTA, CDR2 FQGNSA. The CDR3 runs to 15 residues. The CDR3 DNA reads TGTGCCAGCAGCGCGGACAGTTCTTTAGGGGACACCATATATTTT. It specifies CASSADSSLGDTIYF.

The rearrangement uses TRBV6-5 and TRBJ2-3, with TRBD2 as a possible D gene (6 bases). V lost 7 bases and J 1 base, leaving 15 bases between the germline ends. Germline assignment: CDR1 MNHEY and CDR2 SVGAGI. The CDR3 has 15 amino acids. This CDR3 is CASTTYGSGTDTQYF. Here the CDR3 DNA reads TGTGCCAGCACCACCTACGGGAGCGGCACAGATACGCAGTATTTT.

This clonotype came up a few times. The rearrangement joins TRBV12-3 or TRBV12-4 to TRBJ1-1, with D hard to call. The CDR3 sequence is 13 residues long. V shed 6 bases and J shed 11 bases, with 19 bases lying between them. This CDR3 is CASSHVNTEAAFF. In nucleotides, the CDR3 is TGTGCCAGCAGCCACGTGAATACAGAAGCGGCTTTCTTT.

This clonotype was picked up a small number of times. The chain employs TRBV10-3 and TRBJ2-2, with 10 bases that match TRBD1. The J segment lost 9 bases and the V segment lost 4 bases, leaving 5 bases of the junction unmatched. The CDR3 consists of 14 residues. Germline V gene lookup returns CDR1 ENHRY and CDR2 SYGVKD. CDR3 in amino acids: CAISGGTGVRELFF. In DNA, the CDR3 is TGTGCCATCAGTGGTGGGACAGGGGTCAGGGAGCTGTTTTTT.

The J gene is TRBJ1-1, the V gene TRBV20-1, with D unclear. The CDR3 has 15 residues. Germline V lookup: CDR1 DFQATT, CDR2 SNEGSKA (reference sequence). V was trimmed by 0 bases and J by 4 bases, leaving 15 bases between them. CDR3 in DNA: TGCAGTGCTAGAGATCGGAGACGGCGGGGCACTGAAGCTTTCTTT. Protein sequence: CSARDRRRRGTEAFF.

The V call is TRBV4-3, the J call TRBJ2-3, with 7 nucleotides matching TRBD1. In germline, CDR1 is LGHNA, CDR2 YSLEER. The J segment lost 0 bases and the V segment lost 0 bases, leaving 9 bases of the junction unmatched. This CDR3 is built from 18 residues. The CDR3 loop is CASSQDRTGSSSTDTQYF. The DNA of the CDR3 is TGCGCCAGCAGCCAAGACCGGACAGGTTCATCTAGCACAGATACGCAGTATTTT.

This chain links TRBV7-9 with TRBJ1-5; D not certain. CDR1 is SEHNR and CDR2 is FQNEAQ in the germline V gene (reference sequence). The CDR3 runs to 13 residues. V lost 3 bases and J lost 7, with 10 bases in between. CDR3 in amino acids: CASSLDSWQPQHF. CDR3 nucleotides: TGTGCCAGCAGCTTGGACTCCTGGCAGCCCCAGCATTTT.

Ten or more counts support this clonotype. V and J are TRBV6-5 and TRBJ2-1; D gene unclear. The CDR3 length is 16 residues. V was clipped by 0 bases and J by 5 bases, with 14 bases between them. Germline V CDR1 and CDR2: MNHEY, SVGAGI. Here the CDR3 reads CASSYSTAFGNNEQFF. The CDR3 bases are TGTGCCAGCAGTTACTCGACCGCCTTCGGTAACAATGAGCAGTTCTTC.

The chain joins TRBV2 to TRBJ2-3; TRBD1 might be the D (5 bases). The CDR3 is 12 amino acids. V lost 6 bases to trimming and J lost 4 bases, with 8 bases between them. In germline, CDR1 is SNHLY, CDR2 FYNNEI. In DNA form, the CDR3 reads TGTGCCAGCAGCGCAGGGCCAGATACGCAGTATTTT. This translates into CASSAGPDTQYF.

This chain joins TRBV10-3 and TRBJ1-1, with a tentative D call TRBD1 (5 bases). Trimming removed 6 bases from V and 4 bases from J, with 12 bases in between. In germline, CDR1 is ENHRY, CDR2 SYGVKD. There are 13 residues in the CDR3. CDR3 loop: CAIRVTDSTEAFF. CDR3 in DNA: TGTGCCATCAGGGTGACAGATAGCACTGAAGCTTTCTTT.

Ten or more counts support this clonotype. The V call is TRBV12-3 or TRBV12-4, the J call TRBJ2-1; D possibly uses TRBD1 or TRBD2 (5 bases each). CDR3 length equals 14 residues. V lost 3 bases and J 5 bases, leaving 11 bases between the germline ends. CDR3 bases: TGTGCCAGCAGTTTCCGGGACGGTGACAATGAGCAGTTCTTC. It translates to CASSFRDGDNEQFF.

This clonotype was observed many times. V is TRBV24-1 and J is TRBJ2-2; D is undetermined. V was pared by 3 bases and J by 4 bases, with 2 bases between. CDR3 size: 12 residues. The germline V gene has CDR1 KGHDR and CDR2 SFDVKD. This CDR3 reads CATSDVTGELFF. In DNA, the CDR3 is TGTGCCACCAGTGATGTCACCGGGGAGCTGTTTTTT.